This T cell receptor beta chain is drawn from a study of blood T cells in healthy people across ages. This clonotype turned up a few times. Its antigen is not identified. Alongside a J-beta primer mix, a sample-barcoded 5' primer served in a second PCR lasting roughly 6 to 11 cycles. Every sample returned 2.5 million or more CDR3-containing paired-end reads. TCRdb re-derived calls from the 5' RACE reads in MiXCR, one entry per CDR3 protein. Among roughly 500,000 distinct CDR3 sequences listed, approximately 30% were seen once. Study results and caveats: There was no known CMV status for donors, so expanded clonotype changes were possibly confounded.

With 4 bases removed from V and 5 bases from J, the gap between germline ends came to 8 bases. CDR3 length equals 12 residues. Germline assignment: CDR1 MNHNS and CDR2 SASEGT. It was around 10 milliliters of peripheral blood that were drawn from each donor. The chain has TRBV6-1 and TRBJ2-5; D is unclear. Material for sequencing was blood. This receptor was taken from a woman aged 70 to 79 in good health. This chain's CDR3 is CASSVARETQYF. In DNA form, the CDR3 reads TGTGCCAGCAGTGTAGCTCGGGAGACCCAGTACTTC.